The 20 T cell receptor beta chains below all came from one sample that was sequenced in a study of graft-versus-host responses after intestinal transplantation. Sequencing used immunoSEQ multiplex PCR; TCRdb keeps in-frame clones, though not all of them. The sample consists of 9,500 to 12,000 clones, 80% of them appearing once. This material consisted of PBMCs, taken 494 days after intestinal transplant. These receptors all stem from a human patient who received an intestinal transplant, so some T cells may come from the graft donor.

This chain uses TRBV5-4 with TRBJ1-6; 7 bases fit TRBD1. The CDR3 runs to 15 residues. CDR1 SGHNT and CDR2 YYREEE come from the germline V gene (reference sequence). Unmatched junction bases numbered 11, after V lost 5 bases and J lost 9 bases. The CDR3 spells CASRLKGAQGSPLHF. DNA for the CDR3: TGTGCCAGCAGGTTGAAGGGGGCACAGGGTTCACCCCTCCACTTT.

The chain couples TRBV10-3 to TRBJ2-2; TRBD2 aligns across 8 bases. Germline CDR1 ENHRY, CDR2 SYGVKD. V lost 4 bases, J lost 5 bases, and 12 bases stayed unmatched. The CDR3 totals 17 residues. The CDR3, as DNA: TGTGCCATCAGTGGGGCGGGAGGAGGAGCGGGAACCGGGGAGCTGTTTTTT. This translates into CAISGAGGGAGTGELFF.

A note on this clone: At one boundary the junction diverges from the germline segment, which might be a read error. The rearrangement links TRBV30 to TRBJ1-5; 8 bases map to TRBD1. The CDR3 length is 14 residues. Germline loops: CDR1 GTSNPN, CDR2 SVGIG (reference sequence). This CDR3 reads CAWSAGQGKQPQHF. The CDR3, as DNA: TGTGCCTGGAGTGCTGGACAGGGCAAACAGCCCCAGCATTTT. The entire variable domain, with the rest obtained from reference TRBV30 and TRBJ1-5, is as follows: SQTIHQWPATLVQPVGSPLSLECTVEGTSNPNLYWYRQAAGRGLQLLFYSVGIGQISSEVPQNLSASRPQDRQFILSSKKLLLSDSGFYLCAWSAGQGKQPQHFGDGTRLSIL.

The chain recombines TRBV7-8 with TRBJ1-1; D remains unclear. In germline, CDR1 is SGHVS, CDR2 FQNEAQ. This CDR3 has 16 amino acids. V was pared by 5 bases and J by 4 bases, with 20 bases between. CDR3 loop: CASSQSSGVRSTEAFF. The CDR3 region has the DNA TGTGCCAGCAGCCAATCAAGTGGGGTTAGGAGCACTGAAGCTTTCTTT.

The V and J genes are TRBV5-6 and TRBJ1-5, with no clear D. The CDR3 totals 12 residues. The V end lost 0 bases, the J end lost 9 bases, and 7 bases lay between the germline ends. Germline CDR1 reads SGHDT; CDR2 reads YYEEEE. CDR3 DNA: TGTGCCAGCAGCTTGGGGGGAGGGCCCCAGCATTTT. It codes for CASSLGGGPQHF.

The CDR3 DNA reads as TGTGCCAGCAGTGACTCCCCAGGGGGCACAGATACGCAGTATTTT. It codes for CASSDSPGGTDTQYF. The chain carries TRBV6-4 and TRBJ2-3; possibly TRBD1 for D (6 bases). CDR1 is MRHNA and CDR2 is SNTAGT in the germline V gene. The germline V and J ends were trimmed by 0 bases and 1 base, with 8 bases remaining between them. This CDR3 has 15 residues.

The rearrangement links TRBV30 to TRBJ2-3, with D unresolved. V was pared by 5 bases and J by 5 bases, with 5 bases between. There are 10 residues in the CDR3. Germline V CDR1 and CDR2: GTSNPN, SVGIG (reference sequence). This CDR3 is CAWGLDTQYF. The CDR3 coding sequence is TGTGCCTGGGGGTTAGATACGCAGTATTTT.

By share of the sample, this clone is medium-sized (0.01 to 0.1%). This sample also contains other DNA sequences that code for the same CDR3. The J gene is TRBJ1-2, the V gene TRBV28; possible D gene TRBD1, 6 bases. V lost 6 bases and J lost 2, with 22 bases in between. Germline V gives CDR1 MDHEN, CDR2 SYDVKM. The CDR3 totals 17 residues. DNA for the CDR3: TGTGCCAGCAGGGGGGCGGGGCGGGCGACTCTAAACTATGGCTACACCTTC. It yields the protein CASRGAGRATLNYGYTF.

The CDR3 nucleotides are TGTGCCAGCAGTTTCGCCAGGGGGCGCGGCGAGCAGTACTTC. Its translation is CASSFARGRGEQYF. The chain has TRBV27 and TRBJ2-7; 8 bases agree with TRBD1. The trim removed 3 bases at V and 6 bases at J, leaving 7 bases unmatched. The V gene's germline CDR1 is MNHEY and CDR2 SMNVEV (reference sequence). CDR3 size: 14 residues.

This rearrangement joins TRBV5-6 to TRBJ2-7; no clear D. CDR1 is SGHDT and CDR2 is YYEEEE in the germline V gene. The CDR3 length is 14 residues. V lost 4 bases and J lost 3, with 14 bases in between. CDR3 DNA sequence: TGTGCCAGCAGCCTTACTACCTTTTACTACGAGCAGTACTTC. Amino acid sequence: CASSLTTFYYEQYF.

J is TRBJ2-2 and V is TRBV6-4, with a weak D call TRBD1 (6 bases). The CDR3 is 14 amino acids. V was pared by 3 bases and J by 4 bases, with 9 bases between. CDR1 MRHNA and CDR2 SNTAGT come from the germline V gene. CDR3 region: CASSERDITGELFF. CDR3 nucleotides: TGTGCCAGCAGTGAAAGGGACATCACCGGGGAGCTGTTTTTT.

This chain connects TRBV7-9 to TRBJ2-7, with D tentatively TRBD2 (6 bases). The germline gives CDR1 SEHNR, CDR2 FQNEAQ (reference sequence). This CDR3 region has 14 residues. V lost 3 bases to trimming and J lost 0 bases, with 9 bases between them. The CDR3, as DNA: TGTGCCAGCAGCTTCGGAGGGAGCTCCTACGAGCAGTACTTC. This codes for CASSFGGSSYEQYF.

This chain's CDR3 is CASSISGMDQPQHF. In DNA form, the CDR3 reads TGTGCCAGTAGTATCTCAGGGATGGATCAGCCCCAGCATTTT. This chain joins TRBV19 and TRBJ1-5; D possibly corresponds to TRBD1 (5 bases). The V and J ends lost 3 bases and 5 bases respectively, with 11 bases between them. The germline gives CDR1 LNHDA, CDR2 SQIVND (reference sequence). The CDR3 is made up of 14 amino acids. Using reference TRBV19 and TRBJ1-5 for the parts outside the CDR3, the full variable domain is DGGITQSPKYLFRKEGQNVTLSCEQNLNHDAMYWYRQDPGQGLRLIYYSQIVNDFQKGDIAEGYSVSREKKESFPLTVTSAQKNPTAFYLCASSISGMDQPQHFGDGTRLSIL.

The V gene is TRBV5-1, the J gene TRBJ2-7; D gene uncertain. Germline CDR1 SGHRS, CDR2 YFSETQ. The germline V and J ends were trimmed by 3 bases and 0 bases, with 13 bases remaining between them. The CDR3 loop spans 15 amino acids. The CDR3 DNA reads TGCGCCAGCAGCTCGCCGGGCCCCCTCTCCTACGAGCAGTACTTC. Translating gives CASSSPGPLSYEQYF.

The CDR3 here is CASRGTRTDTQYF. The DNA of the CDR3 is TGTGCCAGCAGAGGGACCCGCACAGATACGCAGTATTTT. The gene calls are TRBV2 and TRBJ2-3; D may be TRBD1 or TRBD2 (5 bases each). Germline V gene lookup returns CDR1 SNHLY and CDR2 FYNNEI. This CDR3 spans 13 amino acids. Trimming cost V 6 bases and J 1 base, with 8 bases left between them.

As DNA, the CDR3 is TGTGCCAGCAGTGACGTTGCCCGGGAGTTAGCTGGTTATGAGCAGTTCTTC. Translated, it gives CASSDVARELAGYEQFF. The chain joins TRBV2 to TRBJ2-1; a possible D gene is TRBD2 (6 bases). Looked up from germline, CDR1 is SNHLY and CDR2 is FYNNEI. The CDR3 is 17 amino acids. V was clipped by 3 bases and J by 8 bases, with 23 bases between them.

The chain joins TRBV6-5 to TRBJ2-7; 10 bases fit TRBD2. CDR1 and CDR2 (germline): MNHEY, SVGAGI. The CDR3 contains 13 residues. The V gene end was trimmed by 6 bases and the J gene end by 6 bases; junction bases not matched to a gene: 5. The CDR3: CASSAGLALEQYF. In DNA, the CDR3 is TGTGCCAGCAGCGCGGGACTAGCGCTCGAGCAGTACTTC.

The CDR3 spells CAISETWGSGSATDTQYF. As DNA, the CDR3 is TGTGCCATCAGTGAGACATGGGGTAGCGGGAGCGCCACAGATACGCAGTATTTT. The chain carries TRBV10-3 and TRBJ2-3, with 9 bases matching TRBD2. The J segment lost 2 bases and the V segment lost 2 bases, leaving 11 bases of the junction unmatched. The germline CDR1 and CDR2 sequences are ENHRY and SYGVKD. This CDR3 is 18 amino acids long.

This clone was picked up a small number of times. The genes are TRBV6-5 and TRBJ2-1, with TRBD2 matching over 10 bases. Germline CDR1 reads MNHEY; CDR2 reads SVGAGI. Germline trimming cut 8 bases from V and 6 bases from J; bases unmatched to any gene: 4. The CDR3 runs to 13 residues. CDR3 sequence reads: CASLAGVTNEQFF. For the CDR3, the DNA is TGTGCCAGCCTAGCGGGAGTGACCAATGAGCAGTTCTTC.

The DNA of the CDR3 is TGTGCCAGCAGCCACCCGGGACGCCCCTACGAGCAGTACTTC. This sequence encodes CASSHPGRPYEQYF. The chain employs TRBV5-3 and TRBJ2-7; either TRBD1 or TRBD2 may fit D (5 bases each). TRBV5-3 is sorted into the ORF group, with uncertain function. The CDR3 covers 14 residues. Trimming removed 8 bases from V and 2 bases from J, with 17 bases in between.